This T cell receptor beta chain was profiled in a study of blood T cell repertoires in COVID-19 (dated by TCRdb to about 2020). Background for the entire study: The collaborator samples originated in the United States, Italy and Spain and spanned the acute and convalescent phases of COVID-19. The prospective study material was composed of cDNA or gDNA derived from T cells, B-cell-depleted T cells, or PBMCs. Subjects who had been exposed to COVID-19, were actively infected with it, or had recovered from it provided the deeply sampled blood TCRbeta repertoires that made up the dataset. A freely available public database, intended as a resource for researchers studying the immune response to SARS-CoV-2, is where the repertoires were released. Samples were obtained from the ongoing ImmuneRACE study (first 160 participants) and from some 1,200 subjects provided by 6 global collaborators. Sample metadata almost always included a de-identified subject ID, COVID-19 status, age in years and sex. HLA class I and class II types, where available, came from metadata supplied by the sample provider rather than from assay-based typing.

The collaborating institutions used their own protocols to collect whole blood in K2EDTA tubes. For TCRbeta analysis, collaborator samples were shipped as frozen whole blood, as isolated PBMCs, or as DNA extracted from either sample type. Paper-wide results and their limitations: The amount of clinical and demographic metadata varied by source and participant and was provided uncurated.

TCRbeta CDR3 regions were amplified from genomic DNA using the immunoSEQ Assay, a bias-controlled multiplex PCR. The source study handled its data this way. Within the assay, amplification of reference gene primers was used to estimate how many nucleated cells each sample contained. To quantify the absolute abundance of each unique TCRbeta CDR3 rearrangement, sequence reads were collapsed and filtered. Productive Simpson clonality was computed per sample as the square root of Simpson's diversity index over productive rearrangements. The source is immuneACCESS, and TCRdb retained only in-frame sequences with V and J called. Part of the clones is not carried over; for the studies checked, unresolved V genes explain less than half of this, and the remainder is unexplained. From that table come the V and J calls and clone size; the DNA was used to work out D and trimming. The sample profile shows about 140,000 clones; around 80% of them were found once. The ten top clones hold roughly 3.6% of the sample.

About this clone itself: Its antigen specificity is not known. Base quality data are lacking; no much larger clone is found one base away.

The germline V gene encodes CDR1 MNHNS and CDR2 SASEGT. CDR3 length: 10 amino acids, cysteine to phenylalanine. Kept here is only the CDR3 DNA, which spans 30 bases and is read in frame from base 1. A distance of 5 bases separates the germline ends of V and J, which lose 8 bases and 4 bases respectively. This chain joins TRBV6-1 to TRBJ1-1, and TRBD1 may be the D gene, going by 5 matching bases. The clonotype originates from a man aged 55 to 70 with acute or convalescent COVID-19. Sequenced input: peripheral blood. The nucleotide sequence is given as TGTGCCAGCCAGGGCACTGAAGCTTTCTTT. Its translation is CASQGTEAFF.